Presented here are 15 T cell receptor beta chains from one specimen sequenced in a study of T cells after yellow fever vaccination. TCRdb used MiXCR to reprocess the 5' RACE reads, holding one entry per CDR3 protein. The repertoire holds fewer than 450,000 distinct CDR3 sequences, with approximately 4.2% as singletons. The source material was PBMCs, sampled 5 days after the yellow fever booster vaccination. The receptors were gathered from a man aged 18 to 29 who received the YFV17D yellow fever vaccine.

This clonotype has ten or more counts. This chain joins TRBV6-2 or TRBV6-3 and TRBJ1-1; 7 nucleotides line up with TRBD1. This CDR3 spans 12 amino acids. J lost 3 bases, V lost 8 bases, and 3 bases had no gene match. Germline V gives CDR1 MNHEY, CDR2 SVGEGT. CDR3 sequence (DNA): TGTGCCAGCGCGACAGGGTACACTGAAGCTTTCTTT. It is translated as CASATGYTEAFF.

In this sample, this clonotype turned up a few times. In DNA, the CDR3 is TGCAGTGCTAGCCTACAGGGTGGGGTCGAAAAACTGTTTTTT. It specifies CSASLQGGVEKLFF. The chain is built from TRBV20-1 and TRBJ1-4; perhaps TRBD1 as D (6 bases). Between the trimmed V and J ends, which lost 3 bases and 8 bases, there was a span of 16 bases. Per germline, CDR1 DFQATT and CDR2 SNEGSKA (reference sequence). The CDR3 is 14 amino acids.

This clonotype has just a few counts. The chain joins TRBV28 to TRBJ2-3; D unclear. The ends were cut back, 10 bases at V and 0 bases at J, with 11 bases in the middle. The germline gives CDR1 MDHEN, CDR2 SYDVKM. The CDR3 extends over 13 amino acids. The CDR3 nucleotides are TGTGCCACCGCAAAGGCTAGCACAGATACGCAGTATTTT. Protein product: CATAKASTDTQYF.

In this sample, this clonotype turned up many times. This chain uses TRBV12-3 or TRBV12-4 with TRBJ2-1; possible D gene TRBD1, 5 bases. V lost 9 bases to trimming and J lost 2 bases, with 11 bases between them. The CDR3 runs to 13 residues. The DNA for the CDR3 is TGTGCCAGTAAAGTGGGGCCCTACAATGAGCAGTTCTTC. Amino acids: CASKVGPYNEQFF.

This clonotype was recorded many times. This sequence joins TRBV6-2 or TRBV6-3 and TRBJ1-1; unclear D gene. V was cut by 0 bases and J by 7 bases, with 12 bases left in between. CDR3 length: 14 amino acids. The germline gives CDR1 MNHEY, CDR2 SVGEGT. CDR3 amino acids: CASSYSTSGLEAFF. As DNA, the CDR3 is TGTGCCAGCAGTTACTCGACTTCGGGCCTTGAAGCTTTCTTT.

This clonotype was counted many times. The chain is built from TRBV5-1 and TRBJ2-2, with D possibly matching TRBD1 (6 bases). The germline V and J ends were trimmed by 7 bases and 4 bases, with 14 bases remaining between them. CDR1 SGHRS and CDR2 YFSETQ come from the germline V gene. This CDR3 spans 14 amino acids. The DNA for the CDR3 is TGCGCCAGCCACGGACAAGGGGGCACCGGGGAGCTGTTTTTT. It translates to CASHGQGGTGELFF.

The rearrangement joins TRBV5-1 to TRBJ2-1; no reliable D call. This CDR3 spans 15 amino acids. CDR1 is SGHRS and CDR2 is YFSETQ in the germline V gene. Deletions cut 0 bases from V and 0 bases from J, with 7 bases between. The CDR3 coding sequence is TGCGCCAGCAGCTTGGCTGATGACTCCTACAATGAGCAGTTCTTC. This gives the protein CASSLADDSYNEQFF.

This clonotype was seen ten or more times. The chain recombines TRBV23-1 with TRBJ2-4; 7 bases match TRBD1. TRBV23-1 counts as an open reading frame of uncertain function. This CDR3 contains 17 residues. V lost 0 bases to trimming and J lost 1 base; unmatched junction nucleotides: 6. As DNA, the CDR3 is TGCGCCAGCAGTCAATCGACAGGGAACGGGGCCAAAAACATTCAGTACTTC. Protein: CASSQSTGNGAKNIQYF.

This clonotype was detected a few times. The gene calls are TRBV20-1 and TRBJ1-5, with D perhaps TRBD1 (5 bases). The CDR3 has 14 residues. Germline CDR1 and CDR2: DFQATT and SNEGSKA (reference sequence). V dropped 6 bases and J dropped 3 bases, with 15 bases sitting between them. This CDR3 reads CSAKRGGPNQPQHF. The CDR3 DNA reads as TGCAGTGCCAAGCGGGGGGGACCCAATCAGCCCCAGCATTTT.

In its sample, this clonotype was seen a few times. V and J are TRBV20-1 and TRBJ1-2, with TRBD1 identical over 8 bases. Germline lookup yields CDR1 DFQATT and CDR2 SNEGSKA (reference sequence). V shed 8 bases and J 9 bases; nucleotides not matched to a gene: 14. The CDR3 spans 13 residues. The CDR3 sequence: CSPSTEDRARYTF. The CDR3 region has the DNA TGCAGTCCCTCCACCGAGGACAGGGCTCGCTACACCTTC.

This clonotype was observed a handful of times. The CDR3 region is CASSSHGGHYEQYV. CDR3 DNA: TGTGCCAGCAGCTCCCACGGGGGGCACTACGAGCAGTACGTC. V is TRBV7-9 and J is TRBJ2-7; D perhaps matches TRBD2 (7 bases). Trimming stripped 4 bases from V and 3 bases from J, with 13 bases between. From germline, CDR1 is SEHNR and CDR2 FQNEAQ (reference sequence). The CDR3 spans 14 residues.

There are a few counts of this clonotype. The gene calls are TRBV3-1 and TRBJ2-2, with D maybe TRBD2 (6 bases). This CDR3 contains 16 residues. CDR1 and CDR2 from the germline V gene are LGHDT and YNNKEL (reference sequence). Trimming took off 5 bases at V and 5 bases at J, with 18 bases between the two ends. The CDR3 here is CASSTPRGAGTGELFF. CDR3 nucleotide sequence: TGTGCCAGCAGCACCCCCCGCGGGGCCGGGACCGGGGAGCTGTTTTTT.

This clonotype was detected ten times or more. This chain uses TRBV9 with TRBJ2-3; 10 positions agree with TRBD1. The V gene's germline CDR1 is SGDLS and CDR2 YYNGEE. The V gene end was trimmed by 4 bases and the J gene end by 5 bases; junction bases not matched to a gene: 7. The CDR3 extends over 15 amino acids. The CDR3 bases are TGTGCCAGCAGCACTGACAGGGGGCGAGTAGATACGCAGTATTTT. Translation: CASSTDRGRVDTQYF.

This rearrangement joins TRBV6-5 to TRBJ1-1, with 8 nucleotides matching TRBD1. V lost 0 bases to trimming and J lost 5 bases; unmatched junction nucleotides: 8. The CDR3 is 16 residues long. Germline CDR1 reads MNHEY; CDR2 reads SVGAGI. CDR3 sequence: CASSYSLDRGSTEAFF. The DNA for the CDR3 is TGTGCCAGCAGTTACTCTCTAGACAGGGGATCTACTGAAGCTTTCTTT.

This clonotype was picked up a small number of times. The chain employs TRBV3-1 and TRBJ2-7; TRBD2 matches 10 bases. Looked up from germline, CDR1 is LGHDT and CDR2 is YNNKEL (reference sequence). V lost 6 bases and J lost 10; bases outside the gene matches: 12. The CDR3 is 14 amino acids. DNA of the CDR3: TGTGCCAGCAGGAGGGAGGGTAGCGGGGGGTTTCAGTACTTC. The encoded protein is CASRREGSGGFQYF.